The 6 T cell receptor beta chains below were found in one sample sequenced in a study of CD8 T cells in Susac syndrome. cDNA came from about 0.5 to 1 ug RNA primed by random hexamers. Via MiXCR, TCRdb re-called the immunoSEQ multiplex PCR reads, giving one row per CDR3 protein. The sample shows around 150,000 distinct CDR3 sequences, 90% to 97% of them seen only once. The sample was CD4+ T cells from PBMCs. These receptors were obtained from a human donor with Susac syndrome.

The chain recombines TRBV10-3 with TRBJ2-5, with D unclear. The CDR3 has 17 residues. Germline V CDR1 and CDR2: ENHRY, SYGVKD. V lost 0 bases and J lost 0, with 14 bases in between. CDR3 region: CAISESYGGSYQETQYF. The CDR3 coding sequence is TGTGCCATCAGTGAGTCGTATGGCGGCTCGTACCAAGAGACCCAGTACTTC.

This chain connects TRBV20-1 to TRBJ1-2; D gene ambiguous. This CDR3 contains 14 residues. V was cut by 1 base and J by 4 bases, with 13 bases left in between. Per the germline V gene, CDR1 is DFQATT and CDR2 is SNEGSKA (reference sequence). CDR3 amino acids: CSARVLASGYGYTF. CDR3 sequence (DNA): TGCAGTGCTAGAGTGTTAGCCTCGGGCTATGGCTACACCTTC.

V and J are TRBV4-1 and TRBJ2-6; no definite D call. The CDR3 totals 19 residues. Germline assignment: CDR1 MGHRA and CDR2 YSYEKL. V lost 1 base to trimming and J lost 3 bases, with 19 bases between them. CDR3 nucleotides: TGCGCCAGCAGCCAAGTATCTATGCTAGGTGCAGATGGGGCCAACGTCCTGACTTTC. Its translation: CASSQVSMLGADGANVLTF.

This rearrangement joins TRBV29-1 to TRBJ2-1; the match to TRBD2 covers 12 bases. Trimming removed 4 bases from V and 0 bases from J; junction bases left unmatched: 4. The CDR3 has 16 residues. Germline CDR1 SQVTM, CDR2 ANQGSEA. CDR3 DNA: TGCAGCGTTGGAAAGACTAGCGGGGGCTCCTACAATGAGCAGTTCTTC. The encoded protein is CSVGKTSGGSYNEQFF.

This sequence joins TRBV7-9 and TRBJ1-5; TRBD1 agrees at 8 bases. This CDR3 spans 14 amino acids. Germline CDR1 is SEHNR and CDR2 is FQNEAQ (reference sequence). V trimming: 5 bases; J trimming: 2 bases; junction bases outside the gene matches: 2. The DNA of the CDR3 is TGTGCCAGCAGCCGGGGACAGGGCAATCAGCCCCAGCATTTT. Its protein is CASSRGQGNQPQHF.

V usage is TRBV28 and J usage is TRBJ1-2, with no clear D. This CDR3 region has 14 residues. V was trimmed by 6 bases and J by 5 bases, leaving 16 bases between them. CDR1 and CDR2 (germline): MDHEN, SYDVKM. The CDR3 region is CASRPETASYGYTF. CDR3 coding DNA: TGTGCCAGCAGACCCGAGACTGCGTCTTATGGCTACACCTTC.